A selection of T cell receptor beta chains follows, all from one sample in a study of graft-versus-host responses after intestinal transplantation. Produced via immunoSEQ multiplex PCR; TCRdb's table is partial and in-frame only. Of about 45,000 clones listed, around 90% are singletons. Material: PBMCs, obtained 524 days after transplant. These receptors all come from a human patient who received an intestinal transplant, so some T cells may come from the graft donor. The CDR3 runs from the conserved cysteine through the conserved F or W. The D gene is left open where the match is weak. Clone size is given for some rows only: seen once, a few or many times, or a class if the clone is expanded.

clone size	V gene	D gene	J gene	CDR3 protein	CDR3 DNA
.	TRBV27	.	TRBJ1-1	CASSFIGTNTEAFF	TGTGCCAGCAGTTTCATAGGCACTAACACTGAAGCTTTCTTT
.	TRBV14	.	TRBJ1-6	CASSQDRVVNSPLHF	TGTGCCAGCAGCCAAGATAGGGTCGTAAATTCACCCCTCCACTTT
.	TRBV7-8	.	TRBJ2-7	CASSLAVQGAYEQYF	TGTGCCAGCAGCTTAGCTGTACAGGGCGCCTACGAGCAGTACTTC
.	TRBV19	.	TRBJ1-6	CASTSGNSPLHF	TGTGCCAGTACATCGGGGAATTCACCCCTCCACTTT
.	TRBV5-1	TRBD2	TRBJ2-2	CASSLASGNTGELFF	TGCGCCAGCAGCTTGGCTAGCGGGAACACCGGGGAGCTGTTTTTT
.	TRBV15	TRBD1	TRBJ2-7	CATNRGRIGYEQYF	TGTGCCACCAACAGGGGGCGGATCGGCTACGAGCAGTACTTC
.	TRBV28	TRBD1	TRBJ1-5	CASSLSRGRIQPQHF	TGTGCCAGCAGTTTATCCAGGGGGCGCATCCAGCCCCAGCATTTT
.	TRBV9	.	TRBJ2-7	CASSPRRSSSYEQYF	TGTGCCAGCAGCCCTCGGAGATCGTCGTCCTACGAGCAGTACTTC
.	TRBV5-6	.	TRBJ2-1	CASSLGGGGYYYNEQFF	TGTGCCAGCAGCTTGGGAGGAGGGGGCTATTACTACAATGAGCAGTTCTTC
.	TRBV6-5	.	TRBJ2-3	CASRAGTDTQYF	TGTGCCAGCAGGGCGGGTACAGATACGCAGTATTTT
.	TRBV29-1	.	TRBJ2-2	CSVARTRGPRGTGELFF	TGCAGCGTTGCCCGGACGAGAGGACCTCGAGGCACCGGGGAGCTGTTTTTT
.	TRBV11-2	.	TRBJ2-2	CASSLDLLTGNTGELFF	TGTGCCAGCAGCTTAGATCTCTTGACCGGGAACACCGGGGAGCTGTTTTTT
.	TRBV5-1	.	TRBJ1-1	CASSLYQGQGNTEAFF	TGCGCCAGCAGCTTGTATCAGGGGCAAGGGAACACTGAAGCTTTCTTT
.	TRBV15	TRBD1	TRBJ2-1	CATNQGANEQFF	TGTGCCACCAACCAGGGGGCTAATGAGCAGTTCTTC
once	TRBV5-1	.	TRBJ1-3	CASSLGQQNTIYF	TGCGCCAGCAGCTTGGGACAACAGAACACCATATATTTT
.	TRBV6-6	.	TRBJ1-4	CASRSDGSTNEKLFF	TGTGCCAGCAGATCGGACGGATCAACTAATGAAAAACTGTTTTTT
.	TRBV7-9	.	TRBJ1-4	CASSDLGGRINEKLFF	TGTGCCAGCAGCGACCTCGGAGGGAGAATCAATGAAAAACTGTTTTTT
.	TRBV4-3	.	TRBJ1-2	CASSQSQANYGYTF	TGCGCCAGCAGCCAATCGCAGGCTAACTATGGCTACACCTTC
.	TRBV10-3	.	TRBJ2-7	CAANGRGEQYF	TGTGCCGCCAATGGCCGGGGCGAGCAGTACTTC
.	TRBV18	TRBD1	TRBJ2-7	CASSPDRGFLYEQYF	TGTGCCAGCTCACCAGACAGGGGGTTTTTGTACGAGCAGTACTTC
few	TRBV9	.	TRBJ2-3	CASSPQTSSDTQYF	TGTGCCAGCAGCCCCCAGACTAGTTCAGATACGCAGTATTTT
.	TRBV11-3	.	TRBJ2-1	CASSMGLNNEQFF	TGTGCCAGCAGCATGGGGTTGAACAATGAGCAGTTCTTC
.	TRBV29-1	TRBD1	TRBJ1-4	CSVVQGGDNEKLFF	TGCAGCGTAGTACAGGGGGGGGATAATGAAAAACTGTTTTTT
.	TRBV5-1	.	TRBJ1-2	CASSFDRANYGYTF	TGCGCCAGCAGCTTTGACAGAGCTAACTATGGCTACACCTTC
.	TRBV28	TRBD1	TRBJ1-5	CASSLTGGGNQPQHF	TGTGCCAGCAGTTTAACAGGGGGCGGCAATCAGCCCCAGCATTTT
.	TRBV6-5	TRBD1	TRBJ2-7	CASSAGTGFYEQYF	TGTGCCAGCAGCGCCGGGACAGGGTTCTACGAGCAGTACTTC
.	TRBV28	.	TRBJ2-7	CASSRKDYEQYF	TGTGCCAGCAGCCGGAAGGACTACGAGCAGTACTTC
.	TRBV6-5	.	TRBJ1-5	CASSRDYSNQPQHF	TGTGCCAGCAGCCGCGACTATAGCAATCAGCCCCAGCATTTT
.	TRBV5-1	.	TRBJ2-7	CASSLLQRNEQYF	TGCGCCAGCAGCCTCCTTCAGAGGAACGAGCAGTACTTC
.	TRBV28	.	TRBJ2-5	CASSPGRVGETQYF	TGTGCCAGCAGTCCCGGCAGGGTGGGAGAGACCCAGTACTTC
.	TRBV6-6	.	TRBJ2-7	CASSSPSVPEQYF	TGTGCCAGCAGTTCCCCAAGTGTTCCGGAGCAGTACTTC
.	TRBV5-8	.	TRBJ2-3	CASSLGEGTDTQYF	TGTGCCAGCAGCTTGGGGGAGGGCACAGATACGCAGTATTTT
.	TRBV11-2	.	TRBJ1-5	CASSLWGNSNQPQHF	TGTGCCAGCAGCTTATGGGGGAATAGCAATCAGCCCCAGCATTTT
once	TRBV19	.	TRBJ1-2	CASSIWEKGYGYTF	TGTGCCAGTAGTATTTGGGAAAAAGGGTATGGCTACACCTTC
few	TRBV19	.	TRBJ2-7	CASSMTDSYEQYF	TGTGCCAGTAGTATGACAGACTCCTACGAGCAGTACTTC
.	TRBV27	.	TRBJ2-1	CASRFSNNEQFF	TGTGCCAGCAGATTCTCTAACAATGAGCAGTTCTTC
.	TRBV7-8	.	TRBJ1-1	CASSSSSLSAFF	TGTGCCAGCAGCTCATCCAGCCTGTCGGCTTTCTTT
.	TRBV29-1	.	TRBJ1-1	CSVRDGGSTEAFF	TGCAGCGTTAGGGACGGGGGAAGCACTGAAGCTTTCTTT
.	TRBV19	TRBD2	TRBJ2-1	CASSKGLAGAYEQFF	TGTGCCAGTAGTAAGGGACTAGCGGGAGCATATGAGCAGTTCTTC
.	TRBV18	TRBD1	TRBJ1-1	CASSPQGARTEAFF	TGTGCCAGCTCACCTCAGGGGGCCCGCACTGAAGCTTTCTTT
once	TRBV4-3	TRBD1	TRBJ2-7	CASSLRQGYYEQYF	TGCGCCAGCAGCCTAAGACAGGGTTACTACGAGCAGTACTTC
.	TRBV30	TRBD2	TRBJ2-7	CAWSVNFGWGLAEPYEQYF	TGTGCCTGGAGTGTAAATTTCGGCTGGGGACTAGCGGAACCCTACGAGCAGTACTTC
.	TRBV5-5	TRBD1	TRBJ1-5	CASSFTGDSNQPQHF	TGTGCCAGCAGCTTTACAGGGGATAGCAATCAGCCCCAGCATTTT
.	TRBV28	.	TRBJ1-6	CAIAGTPNSPLHF	TGTGCCATCGCCGGGACACCTAATTCACCCCTCCACTTT
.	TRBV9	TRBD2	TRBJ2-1	CASSVKLAGVGYNEQFF	TGTGCCAGCAGCGTAAAACTAGCGGGAGTCGGCTACAATGAGCAGTTCTTC
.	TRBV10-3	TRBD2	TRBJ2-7	CAIKSTPGLAGEWEQYF	TGTGCCATCAAAAGTACCCCGGGACTAGCGGGAGAGTGGGAGCAGTACTTC
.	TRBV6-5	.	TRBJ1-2	CASSAGRANYGYTF	TGTGCCAGCAGCGCCGGAAGAGCTAACTATGGCTACACCTTC
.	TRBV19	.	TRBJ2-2	CASSFLRANTGELFF	TGTGCCAGTAGTTTCCTAAGGGCGAACACCGGGGAGCTGTTTTTT
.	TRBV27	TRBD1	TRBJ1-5	CASSSTGGRDQPQHF	TGTGCCAGCAGTTCCACAGGGGGACGAGATCAGCCCCAGCATTTT
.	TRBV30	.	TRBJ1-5	CAWSAGTLNQPQHF	TGTGCCTGGAGTGCCGGGACACTCAATCAGCCCCAGCATTTT
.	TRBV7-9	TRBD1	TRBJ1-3	CASSLALQGYPGNTIYF	TGTGCCAGCAGCTTAGCGCTACAGGGGTACCCTGGAAACACCATATATTTT
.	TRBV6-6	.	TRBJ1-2	CASSPNHQAGYTF	TGTGCCAGCAGCCCAAATCACCAGGCTGGCTACACCTTC
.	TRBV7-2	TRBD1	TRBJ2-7	CASSLEAAGGRYEQYF	TGTGCCAGCAGCTTAGAGGCGGCAGGGGGTAGGTACGAGCAGTACTTC
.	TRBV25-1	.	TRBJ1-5	CASSDRSNQPQHF	TGTGCCAGCAGTGACAGAAGCAATCAGCCCCAGCATTTT
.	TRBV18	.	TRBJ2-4	CASSPFRGRDIQYF	TGTGCCAGCTCACCATTCAGGGGTAGAGACATTCAGTACTTC
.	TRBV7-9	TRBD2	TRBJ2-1	CASSPRGGSSYNEQFF	TGTGCCAGCAGCCCGAGGGGCGGGAGTTCCTACAATGAGCAGTTCTTC
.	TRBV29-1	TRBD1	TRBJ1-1	CSVDPDRGRGPVRAFF	TGCAGCGTTGACCCTGACAGGGGGCGCGGACCCGTACGGGCTTTCTTT